These 21 T cell receptor beta chains came from one sample sequenced in a study of regulatory T cells in long-lasting Graves disease. Time point of the sample: newly diagnosed GD, antithyroid drugs for less than 3 months. RNA from PBMCs was the source of the TCR library. With iRepertoire HTBI primers and Arm-PCR of CDR3 regions, TCR beta libraries were built. TCRdb recomputed calls from the multiplex PCR reads with MiXCR, one row per CDR3 protein. The repertoire consists of around 360,000 distinct CDR3 sequences, with around 15% occurring once and the leading ten covering 20% to 25%. These data were also filed under a second study, of T cells in Graves' hyperthyroidism and ophthalmopathy.

Material: peripheral blood mononuclear cells (PBMCs), obtained at new diagnosis, from a patient treated with antithyroid drugs. These receptors originate from a woman under 30 with Graves disease.

As for this clonotype: This likely comes from a read error, as the CDR3 has no conserved phenylalanine or tryptophan at its end. This chain links TRBV9 with TRBJ2-1, with 7 bases that match TRBD2. The J call is doubtful: the DNA matches TRBJ2-5 better. Germline V gene lookup returns CDR1 SGDLS and CDR2 YYNGEE. The CDR3 loop spans 16 amino acids. CDR3 region: CASSVVSGGPQETQYS. The CDR3 bases are TGTGCCAGCAGCGTAGTTTCGGGGGGACCCCAAGAGACCCAGTACTCC.

As to this clonotype: A much bigger clone sits one base away, suggesting this may be a read error. The chain links TRBV18 to TRBJ2-1, with a tentative D call TRBD1 (5 bases). The CDR3 covers 15 residues. V was trimmed by 3 bases and J by 8 bases, leaving 17 bases between them. Germline-derived CDR1 and CDR2 are KGHSH and LQKENI. CDR3 region: CASSPGHGANDEQFF. For the CDR3, the DNA is TGTGCCAGCTCACCTGGACATGGGGCGAACGATGAGCAGTTCTTC.

Turning to this clonotype: A read error may explain this, as a much larger clone is one base away. This chain uses TRBV7-3 with TRBJ2-7, with 7 bases aligning to TRBD1. CDR1 is SGHTA, CDR2 FQGTGA, per germline. The CDR3 consists of 15 residues. The CDR3 bases are TGTGCCAGCGGCTTAACCCGGGACAGCTCCTACGAGCAGTACTTC. Amino acid sequence: CASGLTRDSSYEQYF.

This clonotype has a handful of counts. The chain has TRBV3-1 and TRBJ1-6; D may be TRBD1 (5 bases). Germline CDR1 LGHDT, CDR2 YNNKEL (reference sequence). The CDR3 consists of 16 residues. V dropped 2 bases and J dropped 0 bases, with 8 bases sitting between them. The CDR3 sequence is CASSQPGSSYNSPLHF. CDR3 nucleotide sequence: TGTGCCAGCAGCCAACCAGGGAGCTCCTATAATTCACCCCTCCACTTT. The variable domain in full, with the rest retrieved from reference TRBV3-1 and TRBJ1-6, is DTAVSQTPKYLVTQMGNDKSIKCEQNLGHDTMYWYKQDSKKFLKIMFSYNNKELIINETVPNRFSPKSPDKAHLNLHINSLELGDSAVYFCASSQPGSSYNSPLHFGNGTRLTVT.

This clonotype turned up a few times. J is TRBJ1-1 and V is TRBV20-1, with TRBD1 matching 7 bases. CDR3 length: 11 amino acids. The trim removed 7 bases at V and 6 bases at J, leaving 5 bases unmatched. From germline, CDR1 is DFQATT and CDR2 SNEGSKA (reference sequence). The DNA for the CDR3 is TGCAGTGTAAGGGGGCCCCCTGAAGCTTTCTTT. This gives the protein CSVRGPPEAFF.

This clonotype was observed a few times. The rearrangement joins TRBV5-8 to TRBJ2-1, with 8 bases lining up with TRBD1. The germline CDR1 and CDR2 sequences are SGHTS and YDEGEE. The CDR3 length is 17 residues. V trimming: 5 bases; J trimming: 5 bases; junction bases outside the gene matches: 15. CDR3 DNA: TGTGCCAGCAGACCGGAGTGGGGGACAGGACTGCACAATGAGCAGTTCTTC. This gives the protein CASRPEWGTGLHNEQFF.

This clonotype was recorded at least ten times. The rearrangement uses TRBV24-1 and TRBJ2-1; a weak D match, TRBD2 (5 bases). Germline V gene lookup returns CDR1 KGHDR and CDR2 SFDVKD. The length of the CDR3 is 11 residues. V was trimmed by 6 bases and J by 9 bases, leaving 8 bases between them. The chain's CDR3 is CATSRGVEQFF. In DNA, the CDR3 is TGTGCCACCAGTCGGGGAGTTGAGCAGTTCTTC.

Comments on this clonotype: Its ends do not fully match the called genes, so a read error is possible. The rearrangement uses TRBV6-2 or TRBV6-3 and TRBJ2-7, with 7 positions matching TRBD1. Germline V lookup: CDR1 MNHEY, CDR2 SVGEGT. This CDR3 contains 15 residues. Written as DNA, the CDR3 is TGTGTCAGCAGTGAGGGGGCGTGGGCGTCCTACGAGCAGTACTTC. Residues: CVSSEGAWASYEQYF.

The chain uses TRBV6-2 or TRBV6-3 and TRBJ2-7; D might be TRBD2 (7 bases). The V gene lost 5 bases and the J gene lost 11 bases, with 16 bases spanning the gap. This CDR3 contains 12 residues. Looked up from germline, CDR1 is MNHEY and CDR2 is SVGEGT. The CDR3 DNA follows: TGTGCCAGCAGTGGGGGGGGCAGTGTAAAGTACTTC. It encodes CASSGGGSVKYF.

The rearrangement links TRBV7-2 to TRBJ1-1; weak D call: TRBD1 (5 bases). CDR3 length: 14 amino acids. Trimming took off 6 bases at V and 11 bases at J, with 22 bases between the two ends. Germline CDR1 reads SGHTA; CDR2 reads FQGNSA. DNA of the CDR3: TGTGCCAGCAGTCCCGGACGGGGGTCGGCGGTGGCTTTCTTT. Amino acid sequence: CASSPGRGSAVAFF.

At least ten counts were recorded for this clonotype. J is TRBJ2-5 and V is TRBV7-2; 9 positions agree with TRBD2. The CDR3 has 15 residues. CDR1 is SGHTA and CDR2 is FQGNSA in the germline V gene. The V and J ends lost 5 bases and 5 bases, in that order; junction bases with no gene match: 9. The CDR3 loop is CASSQGLALYETQYF. DNA for the CDR3: TGTGCCAGCAGCCAGGGACTAGCTCTATATGAGACCCAGTACTTC. The whole variable domain, remainder taken from reference TRBV7-2 and TRBJ2-5, is GAGVSQSPSNKVTEKGKDVELRCDPISGHTALYWYRQSLGQGLEFLIYFQGNSAPDKSGLPSDRFSAERTGGSVSTLTIQRTQQEDSAVYLCASSQGLALYETQYFGPGTRLLVL.

The sample holds many counts of this clonotype. The CDR3 protein is CAISESGWDTEAFF. CDR3 DNA: TGTGCCATCAGTGAATCGGGGTGGGACACTGAAGCTTTCTTT. The rearrangement uses TRBV10-3 and TRBJ1-1, with D hard to call. V was shortened by 3 bases and J by 3 bases, with 11 bases between the two germline ends. The V gene's germline CDR1 is ENHRY and CDR2 SYGVKD. CDR3 length equals 14 residues.

This clonotype was recorded a few times. The gene calls are TRBV6-9 and TRBJ1-3; the D is unclear. Trimming took 3 bases from V and 0 from J, leaving 12 bases between them. Germline V CDR1 and CDR2: MNHGY, SVAAGI. The CDR3 runs 16 residues. CDR3 coding DNA: TGTGCCAGCAGTTACTTAAACAGCCTCTCTGGAAACACCATATATTTT. Translating it yields CASSYLNSLSGNTIYF.

This clonotype occurred a few times. The chain couples TRBV12-5 to TRBJ1-1; D is undetermined. The CDR3 contains 19 residues. Germline V CDR1 and CDR2: LGHNT, FRNRAP. CDR3 sequence reads: CAHFPPPKADGRMNTEAFF. The CDR3 bases are TGTGCCCACTTTCCCCCCCCTAAGGCGGACGGAAGGATGAACACTGAAGCTTTCTTT.

In this sample, this clonotype turned up many times. The chain carries TRBV2 and TRBJ2-1; 9 positions agree with TRBD1. The ends lost 11 bases at V and 5 bases at J; junction bases unmatched: 7. Germline-derived CDR1 and CDR2 are SNHLY and FYNNEI. This CDR3 is built from 13 residues. The CDR3 DNA reads TGTGCCGAGGGGGGACAGGGTAACAATGAGCAGTTCTTC. Encoded protein: CAEGGQGNNEQFF.

In the case of this clonotype: This sequence may be a read error, since a much larger clone differs from it by one base. This chain's CDR3 is CASSLRLTTLRYF. The CDR3 nucleotides are TGTGCCAGCAGTTTAAGACTGACCACGTTGCGGTATTTT. J is TRBJ2-3 and V is TRBV28; D remains ambiguous. Germline loops: CDR1 MDHEN, CDR2 SYDVKM. Trimming stripped 2 bases from V and 14 bases from J, with 17 bases between. The length of the CDR3 is 13 residues.

Only a few counts were recorded for this clonotype. This chain links TRBV20-1 with TRBJ2-5, with D hard to call. The CDR3 sequence is 15 residues long. Between the trimmed V and J ends, which lost 0 bases and 5 bases, there was a span of 16 bases. Germline assignment: CDR1 DFQATT and CDR2 SNEGSKA (reference sequence). CDR3: CSARELGRTWETQYF. Written as DNA, the CDR3 is TGCAGTGCTAGAGAGTTAGGACGTACCTGGGAGACCCAGTACTTC.

Ten or more counts support this clonotype. The chain has TRBV20-1 and TRBJ1-1; 7 bases match TRBD1. Germline assignment: CDR1 DFQATT and CDR2 SNEGSKA (reference sequence). The J segment lost 4 bases and the V segment lost 5 bases, leaving 7 bases of the junction unmatched. This CDR3 is 13 amino acids long. In DNA form, the CDR3 reads TGCAGTGCTGAAAAACAGGGGATCACTGAAGCTTTCTTT. Amino acids: CSAEKQGITEAFF.

The sample holds many counts of this clonotype. The V gene is TRBV24-1, the J gene TRBJ2-7; unclear D gene. V gave up 6 bases and J gave up 6 bases, with 17 bases separating them. The CDR3 contains 14 residues. From germline, CDR1 is KGHDR and CDR2 SFDVKD. As DNA, the CDR3 is TGTGCCACCAGTCCTTCGTCGGCTTTGAGCGAGCAGTACTTC. It is translated as CATSPSSALSEQYF.

The chain recombines TRBV4-2 with TRBJ2-2, with D perhaps given as TRBD1 or TRBD2 (5 bases each). Trimming pared 1 base from V and 1 base from J, leaving 10 bases between. CDR3 length: 16 residues. Germline CDR1 LGHNA, CDR2 YNFKEQ. CDR3 sequence: CASSQVGAMNTGELFF. DNA for the CDR3: TGTGCCAGCAGCCAAGTCGGGGCGATGAACACCGGGGAGCTGTTTTTT.

This clonotype was observed at least ten times. The V and J genes are TRBV14 and TRBJ2-3; TRBD2 might be the D (6 bases). Trimming cost V 4 bases and J 1 base, with 12 bases left between them. Looked up from germline, CDR1 is SGHDN and CDR2 is FVKESK. This CDR3 contains 15 residues. The CDR3 DNA is TGTGCCAGCAGCCCGCAGGCGGGACGCACAGATACGCAGTATTTT. Protein: CASSPQAGRTDTQYF.